This passage covers 8 T cell receptor beta chains from one sample sequenced in a study of cytomegalovirus exposure and HLA in healthy donors. This PCR relied on a set of 60 Vbeta primers and 13 Jbeta primers. The method was immunoSEQ multiplex PCR; TCRdb's version includes in-frame clones alone and lacks a portion of them. This table lists 60,000 to 65,000 clones. Material: PBMCs. The receptor source for this set is a woman aged 18-35 years in good health and CMV-seronegative.

The J gene is TRBJ2-1, the V gene TRBV25-1, with D possibly matching TRBD1 (6 bases). The V end lost 2 bases, the J end lost 1 base, and 9 bases lay between the germline ends. There are 15 residues in the CDR3. CDR1 MGHDK and CDR2 SYGVNS come from the germline V gene. The CDR3 is CASSEDRTSYNEQFF. The DNA for the CDR3 is TGTGCCAGCAGTGAAGACAGGACTTCCTACAATGAGCAGTTCTTC.

The chain joins TRBV14 to TRBJ1-1; TRBD1 aligns across 7 bases. In germline, CDR1 is SGHDN, CDR2 FVKESK. The CDR3 has 14 residues. Trimming removed 7 bases from V and 6 bases from J; junction bases left unmatched: 11. CDR3 in amino acids: CASTDRVGDSEAFF. The CDR3 coding sequence is TGTGCCAGCACCGACAGGGTTGGAGACTCTGAAGCTTTCTTT.

The J gene is TRBJ1-1, the V gene TRBV5-1; D unresolved. The CDR3 extends over 16 amino acids. Germline V gives CDR1 SGHRS, CDR2 YFSETQ. Deletions cut 3 bases from V and 0 bases from J, with 15 bases between. The CDR3 region is CASSSGVADMNTEAFF. DNA of the CDR3: TGCGCCAGCAGCTCTGGCGTGGCAGACATGAACACTGAAGCTTTCTTT. Drawing the rest from reference TRBV5-1 and TRBJ1-1, the complete variable domain is KAGVTQTPRYLIKTRGQQVTLSCSPISGHRSVSWYQQTPGQGLQFLFEYFSETQRNKGNFPGRFSGRQFSNSRSEMNVSTLELGDSALYLCASSSGVADMNTEAFFGQGTRLTVV.

The J gene is TRBJ1-2, the V gene TRBV25-1; possibly TRBD1 for D (5 bases). This CDR3 comprises 14 residues. Trimming left V 5 bases short and J 5 bases short, with 15 bases between. The V gene's germline CDR1 is MGHDK and CDR2 SYGVNS. This CDR3 is CASSTGRGGYGYTF. The CDR3 DNA reads TGTGCCAGCAGTACTGGCCGTGGGGGGTATGGCTACACCTTC.

The chain is built from TRBV12-5 and TRBJ2-7; no clear D. CDR3 length: 14 residues. The germline gives CDR1 LGHNT, CDR2 FRNRAP. The V and J ends lost 7 bases and 3 bases respectively, with 16 bases between them. The CDR3 loop reads CASAREAVHYEQYF. For the CDR3, the DNA is TGTGCTAGTGCCCGTGAGGCGGTACACTACGAGCAGTACTTC. Using reference TRBV12-5 and TRBJ2-7 for the parts outside the CDR3, the full variable domain is DARVTQTPRHKVTEMGQEVTMRCQPILGHNTVFWYRQTMMQGLELLAYFRNRAPLDDSGMPKDRFSAEMPDATLATLKIQPSEPRDSAVYFCASAREAVHYEQYFGPGTRLTVT.

CDR3: CASEAGLVSDTQYF. CDR3 bases: TGCGCCAGCGAGGCGGGACTAGTAAGTGATACGCAGTATTTT. The chain is built from TRBV5-1 and TRBJ2-3; the match to TRBD2 covers 8 bases. V lost 7 bases, J lost 6 bases, and 10 bases stayed unmatched. CDR1 is SGHRS, CDR2 YFSETQ, per germline. The CDR3 consists of 14 residues.

The rearrangement uses TRBV27 and TRBJ1-3; 7 nucleotides align to TRBD1. V gave up 5 bases and J gave up 8 bases; unmatched junction bases: 9. The CDR3 loop spans 14 amino acids. Germline CDR1 is MNHEY and CDR2 is SMNVEV (reference sequence). The CDR3 DNA follows: TGTGCCAGCAGTGTAGACAGGGTGGGCCACACCATATATTTT. Its protein is CASSVDRVGHTIYF.

The chain links TRBV5-1 to TRBJ2-5, with D perhaps TRBD2 (7 bases). CDR1 and CDR2 from the germline V gene are SGHRS and YFSETQ. This CDR3 comprises 14 residues. Trimming shortened V by 4 bases and J by 0 bases, and 10 bases separated the two germline ends. CDR3 DNA: TGCGCCAGCAGCAGGGGGGGTAACCAAGAGACCCAGTACTTC. As protein: CASSRGGNQETQYF.